This T cell receptor (beta chain) was obtained from a study of blood T cell repertoires in COVID-19. Study-wide context: The origin of the acute and convalescent COVID-19 samples was the United States, Italy and Spain. The cDNA or gDNA used as material had been derived from T cells, B-cell-depleted T cells, or PBMCs.

This clone was observed a single time. How the authors handled the data: The assay estimated nucleated cells by amplifying reference gene primers. Sequenced by immunoSEQ multiplex PCR; TCRdb stores in-frame clones only, minus some. V, J and clone size are those of that table, while D and trimming were read from the DNA. The sample gives 65,000 to 85,000 clones, 88% of which show up once; roughly 2.4% is in the top ten. The V gene's germline CDR1 is SQVTM and CDR2 ANQGSEA. Trimming pared 0 bases from V and 6 bases from J, leaving 20 bases between. The CDR3 contains 16 residues. This rearrangement joins TRBV29-1 to TRBJ1-2; D unclear. This receptor was identified in a human donor in a cohort sampled during active COVID-19. The sample consisted of peripheral blood. The CDR3 coding sequence is TGCAGCGTTGAAGATGGGTCCCAGTCACTATTAAATGGCTACACCTTC. It is translated as CSVEDGSQSLLNGYTF.